The 4 T cell receptor beta chains below were found in one sample sequenced in a study of metastatic and nonmetastatic thyroid tumors. All patients reached thyroid surgery having received no treatment beforehand. With MiXCR, TCRdb reprocessed the PCR reads. The sample includes around 12,000 clones, approximately 30% seen only once; the top ten take 15% to 19%. Material for sequencing was tumor tissue. Receptors originate from a male donor with papillary thyroid cancer or a benign thyroid nodule (not recorded which). Some clones in this sample may be carry-over from other donors' samples.

This clone was recorded at least ten times. With a much larger clone just one base away, this may be a read error. The chain joins TRBV27 to TRBJ2-1, with a possible D match to TRBD1 (6 bases). Deletions cut 8 bases from V and 4 bases from J, with 18 bases between. The CDR3 totals 15 residues. Per germline, CDR1 MNHEY and CDR2 SMNVEV (reference sequence). For the CDR3, the DNA is TGTGCCAGCCGTGCACAGGGAATAGGGTACAATGAGCAGTTCTTC. It translates to CASRAQGIGYNEQFF.

The V and J genes are TRBV5-1 and TRBJ1-2; 9 bases fit TRBD1. CDR3 length: 15 amino acids. J lost 8 bases, V lost 0 bases, and 8 bases had no gene match. The germline V gene encodes CDR1 SGHRS and CDR2 YFSETQ. In DNA form, the CDR3 reads TGCGCCAGCAGCTTGGCCGGAGGACAGGGGCTCGGCTACACCTTC. Its translation: CASSLAGGQGLGYTF.

This clone was picked up a small number of times. The CDR3 is CAISDQGHNEQFF. The CDR3, as DNA: TGTGCCATCAGTGATCAGGGACACAATGAGCAGTTCTTC. The genes are TRBV10-3 and TRBJ2-1, with D perhaps assigned TRBD1 or TRBD2 (5 bases each). This CDR3 region has 13 residues. Per germline, CDR1 ENHRY and CDR2 SYGVKD. Between the trimmed V and J ends, which lost 3 bases and 5 bases, there was a span of 8 bases.

The CDR3 region is CASSQLKTNTEAFF. CDR3 coding DNA: TGTGCCAGCAGCCAACTAAAAACAAACACTGAAGCTTTCTTT. This chain connects TRBV4-2 to TRBJ1-1; D not certain. V dropped 2 bases and J dropped 2 bases, with 9 bases sitting between them. From germline, CDR1 is LGHNA and CDR2 YNFKEQ. The CDR3 has 14 amino acids.